One sample yielded the 27 T cell receptor beta chains listed below, sequenced in a study of human T cells and chemical hapten exposure. TCRdb processed the RACE reads anew with MiXCR; each CDR3 protein has one entry. This table has 95,000 to 100,000 distinct CDR3 sequences, more than 10% appearing once. This sample's time point: pre-sensitization, week 0. Specified treatment: therapeutic diphenylcyclopropenone sensitization with weekly scalp DPC. The starting material was whole blood, obtained in connection with sensitization to the hapten diphenylcyclopropenone (DPC). These receptor sequences come from a woman aged 60 to 75 with alopecia areata. Some clones in this sample may be carry-over from other donors' samples.

The chain joins TRBV28 to TRBJ1-6; D is unresolved. Germline CDR1 is MDHEN and CDR2 is SYDVKM. This CDR3 is built from 11 residues. V was cut by 8 bases and J by 16 bases, with 15 bases left in between. CDR3 sequence reads: CASFLNGVLHF. The CDR3 DNA is TGTGCCAGCTTCCTTAACGGGGTACTCCACTTT.

This clonotype was seen at least ten times. This chain joins TRBV20-1 and TRBJ1-6, with 7 bases aligning to TRBD1. The CDR3 runs to 14 residues. Unmatched junction bases numbered 4, after V lost 0 bases and J lost 8 bases. Germline lookup yields CDR1 DFQATT and CDR2 SNEGSKA (reference sequence). CDR3 DNA: TGCAGTGCTAGAGATGGCAGGGGGGATTCACCCCTCCACTTT. As protein: CSARDGRGDSPLHF.

This clonotype occurred once. The V and J genes are TRBV4-2 and TRBJ2-7, with 15 bases identical to TRBD2. CDR1 is LGHNA and CDR2 is YNFKEQ in the germline V gene. Losses at the gene ends were 0 bases for V and 2 bases for J; bases not matched to a gene: 5. This CDR3 spans 18 amino acids. CDR3 amino acids: CASSQEGLAGGITYEQYF. DNA for the CDR3: TGTGCCAGCAGCCAAGAGGGACTAGCGGGGGGAATAACCTACGAGCAGTACTTC.

This clonotype was detected a few times. The chain uses TRBV5-1 and TRBJ1-6; D gene ambiguous. V was shortened by 0 bases and J by 5 bases, with 9 bases between the two germline ends. The germline gives CDR1 SGHRS, CDR2 YFSETQ. This CDR3 is 15 amino acids long. The DNA for the CDR3 is TGCGCCAGCAGCTTGGATCCAGAAAATAATTCACCCCTCCACTTT. This codes for CASSLDPENNSPLHF.

There are many counts of this clonotype. The V and J genes are TRBV6-5 and TRBJ2-1; TRBD1 aligns across 8 bases. The CDR3 runs 15 residues. V shed 2 bases and J 4 bases; nucleotides not matched to a gene: 4. Germline CDR1 is MNHEY and CDR2 is SVGAGI. CDR3 sequence: CASSYQGTGYNEQFF. The CDR3, as DNA: TGTGCCAGCAGTTACCAGGGGACAGGTTACAATGAGCAGTTCTTC.

This clonotype showed up many times. This CDR3 is CASSQPYRGRRDTQYF. Written as DNA, the CDR3 is TGCGCCAGCAGCCAGCCTTACAGGGGCCGGCGAGATACGCAGTATTTT. V is TRBV4-1 and J is TRBJ2-3; 7 bases are a match to TRBD1. Germline-derived CDR1 and CDR2 are MGHRA and YSYEKL. CDR3 length: 16 residues. V lost 3 bases, J lost 5 bases, and 11 bases stayed unmatched.

This rearrangement joins TRBV6-5 to TRBJ2-7; TRBD1 matches 7 bases. This CDR3 spans 15 amino acids. The trim removed 0 bases at V and 4 bases at J, leaving 6 bases unmatched. CDR1 and CDR2 (germline): MNHEY, SVGAGI. The CDR3 DNA sequence: TGTGCCAGCAGTTACTCTTTAGGGGGCGGATACGAGCAGTACTTC. It translates to CASSYSLGGGYEQYF.

This clonotype was picked up a small number of times. J is TRBJ1-1 and V is TRBV7-9; TRBD1 aligns across 8 bases. J lost 4 bases, V lost 5 bases, and 9 bases had no gene match. CDR3 length equals 15 residues. Germline CDR1 is SEHNR and CDR2 is FQNEAQ (reference sequence). The CDR3 sequence: CASSHQVTGVTEAFF. The CDR3 nucleotides are TGTGCCAGCAGCCATCAGGTGACAGGGGTCACTGAAGCTTTCTTT.

This CDR3 is CASSLGGTTAPLHF. The DNA for the CDR3 is TGCGCCAGCAGCTTGGGAGGGACTACAGCACCCCTCCACTTT. This rearrangement joins TRBV5-1 to TRBJ1-6; TRBD1 is a possible D gene (5 bases). The CDR3 runs to 14 residues. Trimming cost V 0 bases and J 11 bases, with 12 bases left between them. Germline V lookup: CDR1 SGHRS, CDR2 YFSETQ. Filled out from reference TRBV5-1 and TRBJ1-6, the complete variable domain reads KAGVTQTPRYLIKTRGQQVTLSCSPISGHRSVSWYQQTPGQGLQFLFEYFSETQRNKGNFPGRFSGRQFSNSRSEMNVSTLELGDSALYLCASSLGGTTAPLHFGNGTRLTVT.

The V and J genes are TRBV12-3 or TRBV12-4 and TRBJ1-4; unclear D gene. The CDR3 contains 14 residues. V lost 8 bases and J lost 2, with 12 bases in between. The CDR3 spells CASGQSQTNEKLFF. CDR3 DNA: TGTGCCAGCGGTCAGAGCCAGACTAATGAAAAACTGTTTTTT.

This clonotype was counted many times. The genes are TRBV20-1 and TRBJ2-7; D remains unclear. Trimming removed 3 bases from V and 5 bases from J, with 8 bases in between. Germline CDR1 reads DFQATT; CDR2 reads SNEGSKA (reference sequence). CDR3 length: 11 amino acids. CDR3 in amino acids: CSASVQNEQYF. CDR3 nucleotides: TGCAGTGCTAGTGTCCAGAACGAGCAGTACTTC.

This clonotype was seen many times. This sequence joins TRBV7-9 and TRBJ2-6; D is perhaps TRBD1 (6 bases). The CDR3 consists of 15 residues. Germline V gives CDR1 SEHNR, CDR2 FQNEAQ (reference sequence). Trimming left V 6 bases short and J 1 base short, with 10 bases between. This chain's CDR3 is CASRLRGSGANVLTF. CDR3 DNA: TGTGCCAGCAGATTGAGGGGGTCTGGGGCCAACGTCCTGACTTTC.

In its sample, this clonotype was seen many times. The chain combines TRBV15 with TRBJ2-7, with D unclear. This CDR3 region has 15 residues. Trimming took off 3 bases at V and 3 bases at J, with 15 bases between the two ends. Germline lookup yields CDR1 LNHNV and CDR2 YYDKDF (reference sequence). The CDR3 nucleotides read TGTGCCACCAGCAGGAAAGACCCCGCTCTCTACGAGCAGTACTTC. Residues: CATSRKDPALYEQYF.

This clonotype was counted at least ten times. The chain uses TRBV7-9 and TRBJ2-7, with TRBD1 matching over 10 bases. V gave up 5 bases and J gave up 2 bases; unmatched junction bases: 6. CDR1 is SEHNR, CDR2 FQNEAQ, per germline (reference sequence). The CDR3 is 15 amino acids. In DNA, the CDR3 is TGTGCCAGCAGCCCAAGAGGGACAGGGGCCTACGAGCAGTACTTC. Translated, it gives CASSPRGTGAYEQYF.

In its sample, this clonotype was seen many times. The chain couples TRBV6-5 to TRBJ2-7, with 12 bases fitting TRBD2. The germline CDR1 and CDR2 sequences are MNHEY and SVGAGI. J was trimmed by 1 base and V by 6 bases; bases with no gene match: 1. The CDR3 covers 14 residues. The CDR3 sequence: CASRTSGGSYEQYF. CDR3 nucleotides: TGTGCCAGCAGGACTAGCGGGGGTTCCTACGAGCAGTACTTC.

This clonotype was counted between two and nine times. This sequence joins TRBV19 and TRBJ2-2; tentatively, D is TRBD1 (6 bases). This CDR3 spans 14 amino acids. Germline assignment: CDR1 LNHDA and CDR2 SQIVND (reference sequence). Between the trimmed V and J ends, which lost 7 bases and 6 bases, there was a span of 15 bases. Here the CDR3 DNA reads TGTGCCAGTAACTCTAACAGGGTCTCCGGGGAGCTGTTTTTT. This translates into CASNSNRVSGELFF. Full variable domain (missing parts from reference TRBV19 and TRBJ2-2): DGGITQSPKYLFRKEGQNVTLSCEQNLNHDAMYWYRQDPGQGLRLIYYSQIVNDFQKGDIAEGYSVSREKKESFPLTVTSAQKNPTAFYLCASNSNRVSGELFFGEGSRLTVL.

Points on this clonotype: A junction end diverges from the germline sequence, so it may reflect a read error. V and J are TRBV7-2 and TRBJ2-2; D may be TRBD2 (5 bases). The CDR3 spans 15 residues. Germline CDR1 and CDR2: SGHTA and FQGNSA. In DNA form, the CDR3 reads TGTGCCAGCAGCTTAGATGGACTCCACACTGGGGAGCTGTTTTTT. It encodes CASSLDGLHTGELFF.

With regard to this clonotype: With a much larger clone just one base away, this may be a read error. The rearrangement links TRBV2 to TRBJ1-5; 8 positions agree with TRBD1. This CDR3 contains 16 residues. Germline assignment: CDR1 SNHLY and CDR2 FYNNEI. The DNA for the CDR3 is TGTGCCAGCAGTGGAGGGTGGACAGGGAGCAATCAGCTCCAGCATTTT. Residues: CASSGGWTGSNQLQHF.

The sample holds many counts of this clonotype. The chain recombines TRBV20-1 with TRBJ2-1; D tentatively reads TRBD1 or TRBD2 (5 bases each). The CDR3 is 15 residues long. Trimming left V 4 bases short and J 4 bases short, with 17 bases between. CDR1 and CDR2 from the germline V gene are DFQATT and SNEGSKA (reference sequence). The CDR3 DNA follows: TGCAGTGCTAAGGAAGGGCAGGGAGATTACAATGAGCAGTTCTTC. Amino acids: CSAKEGQGDYNEQFF.

This clonotype occurred many times. The chain couples TRBV30 to TRBJ2-7; D ambiguous. CDR1 is GTSNPN and CDR2 is SVGIG in the germline V gene (reference sequence). Trimming took 0 bases from V and 0 from J, leaving 9 bases between them. The CDR3 covers 14 residues. The CDR3 DNA sequence: TGTGCCTGGAGTGTACTTCGGCCCTCCTACGAGCAGTACTTC. Translated: CAWSVLRPSYEQYF. The full variable domain, its missing parts supplied by reference TRBV30 and TRBJ2-7, is SQTIHQWPATLVQPVGSPLSLECTVEGTSNPNLYWYRQAAGRGLQLLFYSVGIGQISSEVPQNLSASRPQDRQFILSSKKLLLSDSGFYLCAWSVLRPSYEQYFGPGTRLTVT.

The chain combines TRBV7-9 with TRBJ2-6; 7 bases line up with TRBD1. V lost 11 bases and J lost 1; bases outside the gene matches: 5. The CDR3 covers 14 residues. Per germline, CDR1 SEHNR and CDR2 FQNEAQ (reference sequence). The CDR3 spells CAGTGVSGANVLTF. Here the CDR3 DNA reads TGTGCCGGAACAGGGGTATCTGGGGCCAACGTCCTGACTTTC.

V usage is TRBV5-1 and J usage is TRBJ2-1; D is possibly TRBD1 (6 bases). The germline V and J ends were trimmed by 4 bases and 3 bases, with 14 bases remaining between them. The CDR3 is 15 residues long. Germline assignment: CDR1 SGHRS and CDR2 YFSETQ. This chain's CDR3 is CASSLGAGRYNEQFF. CDR3 DNA sequence: TGCGCCAGCAGCCTGGGGGCGGGCCGCTACAATGAGCAGTTCTTC.

This clonotype was seen only a few times. The chain uses TRBV5-1 and TRBJ1-2; D uncertain. Germline CDR1 reads SGHRS; CDR2 reads YFSETQ. The CDR3 sequence is 14 residues long. V lost 0 bases to trimming and J lost 4 bases, with 10 bases between them. The CDR3 region is CASSLAPEPYGYTF. CDR3 DNA sequence: TGCGCCAGCAGCTTGGCCCCAGAACCCTATGGCTACACCTTC.

This clonotype has more than one count but fewer than ten. The V gene is TRBV7-3, the J gene TRBJ2-3; possibly TRBD1 for D (6 bases). Between the trimmed V and J ends, which lost 2 bases and 4 bases, there was a span of 13 bases. The CDR3 spans 15 residues. Germline V gene sequence: CDR1 SGHTA, CDR2 FQGTGA. This CDR3 is CASSLLGAGADTQYF. CDR3 bases: TGTGCCAGCAGCTTATTGGGGGCGGGCGCAGATACGCAGTATTTT.

There are a few counts of this clonotype. This chain connects TRBV29-1 to TRBJ2-1, with D perhaps TRBD2 (6 bases). The length of the CDR3 is 14 residues. In germline, CDR1 is SQVTM, CDR2 ANQGSEA. Trimming removed 4 bases from V and 3 bases from J, with 13 bases in between. The CDR3 nucleotides are TGCAGCGTTGTTCGCGGGACTTTCTACAATGAGCAGTTCTTC. Encoded protein: CSVVRGTFYNEQFF.

The sample holds one count of this clonotype. The chain carries TRBV7-9 and TRBJ1-6; 10 nucleotides agree with TRBD1. After removal of 3 bases from V and 11 bases from J, the junction contained 4 bases not matched to a gene. This CDR3 spans 14 amino acids. Germline V gene lookup returns CDR1 SEHNR and CDR2 FQNEAQ (reference sequence). The CDR3 loop is CASSLGQGRAPLHF. The CDR3 DNA is TGTGCCAGCAGCTTGGGACAGGGGAGAGCACCCCTCCACTTT.

There are a few counts of this clonotype. This chain joins TRBV10-3 and TRBJ2-7, with 7 positions matching TRBD1. J gave up 3 bases and V 6 bases, and 5 bases lay outside the gene matches. The V gene's germline CDR1 is ENHRY and CDR2 SYGVKD. The CDR3 extends over 13 amino acids. The CDR3 bases are TGTGCCATCAGCTCCGGGACAGACTACGAGCAGTACTTC. Translation: CAISSGTDYEQYF.